These T cell receptor beta chains were read from a single sample in a study of chemoradiotherapy in HPV16-positive cancers. Some clones are missing from TCRdb's copy, which holds only in-frame ones; the method was immunoSEQ multiplex PCR. Found here are about 68,000 clones, 88% of them singletons; the top ten hold 4.2%. The sample consisted of blood, taken from a patient who underwent chemoradiotherapy. These receptor sequences come from a human donor with HPV-associated anogenital cancer. CDR3s include the opening cysteine and the closing phenylalanine or tryptophan. The D gene is left open where the match is weak. Clone size appears in some rows only: once, few, many, or a class for an expanded clone.

CDR3 DNA	CDR3 protein	V gene	clone size	J gene	D gene
TGTGCCAGCAGCTCGCAACAGGGGTACACTGAAGCTTTCTTT	CASSSQQGYTEAFF	TRBV11-2	.	TRBJ1-1	TRBD1
TGTGCCAGCAGCTTACTAATGAACACCGGGGAGCTGTTTTTT	CASSLLMNTGELFF	TRBV11-3	.	TRBJ2-2	.
TGTGCCAGCAGCCCGGTGGAGGGAACAGATACGCAGTATTTT	CASSPVEGTDTQYF	TRBV16	.	TRBJ2-3	.
TGTGCCAGCAGCGTATACTCAGACACAGATACGCAGTATTTT	CASSVYSDTDTQYF	TRBV9	.	TRBJ2-3	.
TGTGCCAGCAGTTTATACGGGCCCTACGAGCAGTACTTC	CASSLYGPYEQYF	TRBV28	once	TRBJ2-7	.
TGCGCCAGCAGCCAAAAGGGGGCGACTGAAGCTTTCTTT	CASSQKGATEAFF	TRBV4-1	.	TRBJ1-1	TRBD1
TGCGCCAGCAGCTATCTCAGCGAGCAGTACTTC	CASSYLSEQYF	TRBV5-1	.	TRBJ2-7	.
TGTGCCAGCTGGGGAGGTAAACAGGGATGGACTTTCTTT	CASWGGKQGWTFF	TRBV28	.	TRBJ1-1	.
TGTGCCAGCAGTTACTCCCTAGGCACTGAAGCTTTCTTT	CASSYSLGTEAFF	TRBV6-6	.	TRBJ1-1	.
TGTGCCAGCAGTGAAGGTAGAGGCGTATCTATCTGGACCGGGGAGCTGTTTTTT	CASSEGRGVSIWTGELFF	TRBV2	.	TRBJ2-2	.
TGTGCCAGCCTGAAGTACAGGATTAACACTGAAGCTTTCTTT	CASLKYRINTEAFF	TRBV2	.	TRBJ1-1	.
TGTGCCAGCAGCTTTGGCGGTCCTGAAGCTTTCTTT	CASSFGGPEAFF	TRBV5-4	.	TRBJ1-1	.
TGTGCCAGCAGCCTCTTGGACGGAATTACTAATGAAAAACTGTTTTTT	CASSLLDGITNEKLFF	TRBV5-6	.	TRBJ1-4	.
TGTGCCAGCAGCTTAAGGAGGAACACTGAAGCTCTCTTT	CASSLRRNTEALF	TRBV7-3	.	TRBJ1-1	.
TGTGCCACCAGCCCGTTTAAGGGGAATCAGCCCCAGCATTTT	CATSPFKGNQPQHF	TRBV15	once	TRBJ1-5	.
TGTGCCAGTAGTATAGGGGACAGCTACGAGCAGTACTTC	CASSIGDSYEQYF	TRBV19	.	TRBJ2-7	TRBD1
TGCGCCAGCAGCTTGGAAGCCAACCGAGAGACCCAGTACTTC	CASSLEANRETQYF	TRBV5-1	.	TRBJ2-5	.
TGTGCCAGTAGTACTAGGGGGACTGAAGCTTTCTTT	CASSTRGTEAFF	TRBV19	.	TRBJ1-1	.